This TCR beta chain came from a study of blood T cell repertoires in COVID-19. The overall study: In each case, the material was cDNA or gDNA derived from T cells, B-cell-depleted T cells, or PBMCs.

V shed 2 bases and J 7 bases; nucleotides not matched to a gene: 2. Germline V gene data show CDR1 as LGHDT and CDR2 as YNNKEL (reference sequence). The CDR3 covers 14 residues. Some clones are missing from TCRdb's copy, which holds only in-frame ones; the method was immunoSEQ multiplex PCR. The sample holds approximately 280,000 clones; around 91% are singletons and the top ten take roughly an eighth. The V and J genes are TRBV3-1 (or the pseudogene TRBV3-2) and TRBJ2-1; TRBD2 aligns across 10 bases. The TCR comes from an older woman with acute or convalescent COVID-19. Sequencing was carried out using peripheral blood. For the CDR3, the DNA is TGTGCCAGCAGCCAATCTAGCGGGAGAAATGAGCAGTTCTTC. Its translation: CASSQSSGRNEQFF.